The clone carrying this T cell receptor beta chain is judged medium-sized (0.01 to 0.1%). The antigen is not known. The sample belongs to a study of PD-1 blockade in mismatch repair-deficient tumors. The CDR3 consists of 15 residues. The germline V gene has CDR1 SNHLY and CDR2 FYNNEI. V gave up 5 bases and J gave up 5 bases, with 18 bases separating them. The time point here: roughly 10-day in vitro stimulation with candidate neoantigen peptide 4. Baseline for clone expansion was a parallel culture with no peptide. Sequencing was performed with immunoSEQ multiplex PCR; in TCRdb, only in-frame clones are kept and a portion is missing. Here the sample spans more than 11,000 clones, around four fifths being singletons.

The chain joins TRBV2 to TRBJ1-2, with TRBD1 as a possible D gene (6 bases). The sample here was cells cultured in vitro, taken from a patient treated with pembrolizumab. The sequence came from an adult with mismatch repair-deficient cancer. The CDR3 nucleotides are TGTGCCAGCAGTCTAAGTGGGGGCTCTTGGTATGGCTACACCTTC. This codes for CASSLSGGSWYGYTF.